The clone carrying this TCR beta chain was detected only once. Its specificity is unknown. The ends were cut back, 8 bases at V and 4 bases at J, with 14 bases in the middle. The CDR3 extends over 14 amino acids. Germline V gives CDR1 LNHDA, CDR2 SQIVND (reference sequence). TCRdb's table, derived via immunoSEQ multiplex PCR, lists solely in-frame clones and lacks some. The sample includes around 130,000 clones, 75% to 95% seen only once; the top ten take 4% to 4.5%. The data belong to a study of T cell responses to AZD1222 COVID-19 vaccine. Study conclusions and caveats: When two AZD1222 doses had been given, Spike-specific TCR breadth and depth rose. The donor cohort was predominantly white British with a female majority, and clonal diversity may have been underestimated. Seropositive status at baseline applied to only a handful of AZD1222 recipients. Repertoire samples came only from after the peak T cell response.

The sequences come from peripheral blood, collected 28 days after the second dose of the MenACWY control vaccine. The chain combines TRBV19 with TRBJ2-2, with a tentative D call TRBD1 (5 bases). This TCR derives from an adult who received the MenACWY meningococcal vaccine as a control. The CDR3 region is CASRSTGFTGELFF. The CDR3 region has the DNA TGTGCCAGTCGATCCACAGGATTCACCGGGGAGCTGTTTTTT.